Sequencing of this TCR beta chain was carried out in a study of beta chain features in type 1 diabetes. The CDR3 loop spans 13 amino acids. Germline V gives CDR1 SNHLY, CDR2 FYNNEI. Every donor had blood drawn once into heparin, around 120 mL on average. The investigators reverse transcribed all of the isolated RNA, so they sequenced expressed TCRB transcripts. TCRdb's table, derived via immunoSEQ multiplex PCR, lists solely in-frame clones and lacks some. Among approximately 250,000 clones listed, about 14% were seen once. This TCR was sampled from a woman aged 40-49 years in good health. Material: naive CD4+ T cells from blood. The rearrangement joins TRBV2 to TRBJ2-5; 7 bases map to TRBD1. The J call may be mistaken, given a closer DNA end match to TRBJ2-7. Here the CDR3 DNA reads TGTGCCAGCACAAGGGGGCCGGTCTACGAGCAGTACTTC. Its translation: CASTRGPVYEQYF.